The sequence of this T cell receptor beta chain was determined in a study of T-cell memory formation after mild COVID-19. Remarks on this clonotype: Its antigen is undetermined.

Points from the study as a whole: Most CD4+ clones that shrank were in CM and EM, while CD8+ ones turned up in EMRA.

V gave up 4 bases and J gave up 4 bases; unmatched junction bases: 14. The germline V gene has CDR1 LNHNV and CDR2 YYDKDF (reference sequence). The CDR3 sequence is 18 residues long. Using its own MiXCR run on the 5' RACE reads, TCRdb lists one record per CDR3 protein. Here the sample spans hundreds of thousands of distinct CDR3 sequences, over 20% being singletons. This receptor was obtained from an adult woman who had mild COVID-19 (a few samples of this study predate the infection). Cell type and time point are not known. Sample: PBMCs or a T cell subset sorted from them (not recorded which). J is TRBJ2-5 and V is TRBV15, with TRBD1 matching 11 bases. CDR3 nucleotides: TGTGCCACCAGCAAGGGGGAGTGGGACAGGGGGTTTCTAGAGACCCAGTACTTC. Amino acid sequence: CATSKGEWDRGFLETQYF. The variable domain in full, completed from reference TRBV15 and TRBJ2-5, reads DAMVIQNPRYQVTQFGKPVTLSCSQTLNHNVMYWYQQKSSQAPKLLFHYYDKDFNNEADTPDNFQSRRPNTSFCFLDIRSPGLGDTAMYLCATSKGEWDRGFLETQYFGPGTRLLVL.